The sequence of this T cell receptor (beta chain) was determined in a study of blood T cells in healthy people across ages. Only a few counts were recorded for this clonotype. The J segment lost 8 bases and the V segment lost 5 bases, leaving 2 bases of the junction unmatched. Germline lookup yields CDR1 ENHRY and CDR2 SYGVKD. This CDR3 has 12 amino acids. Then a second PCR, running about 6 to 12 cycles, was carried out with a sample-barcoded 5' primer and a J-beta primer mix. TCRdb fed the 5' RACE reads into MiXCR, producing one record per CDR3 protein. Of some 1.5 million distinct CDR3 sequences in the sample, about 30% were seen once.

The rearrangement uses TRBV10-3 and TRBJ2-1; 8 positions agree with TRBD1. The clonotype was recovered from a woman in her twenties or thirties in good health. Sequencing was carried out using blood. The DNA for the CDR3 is TGTGCCATCAGTCAGGGGGCGTATGAGCAGTTCTTC. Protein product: CAISQGAYEQFF.